The present entry profiles one T cell receptor (beta chain) with its context. Its matching antigen is unknown. The entry originates in a study of T cell responses to AZD1222 COVID-19 vaccine. Trimming pared 3 bases from V and 2 bases from J, leaving 5 bases between. This CDR3 spans 13 amino acids. Profiled with immunoSEQ multiplex PCR; TCRdb holds only in-frame clones, not every one. This table holds around 200,000 clones, 94% found once. General study findings and limits: Vaccination with two AZD1222 doses was followed by a rise in Spike-specific TCR breadth and depth.

The V and J genes are TRBV12-3 or TRBV12-4 and TRBJ1-3, with D unclear. The sequences come from peripheral blood, collected 28 days after the second AZD1222 dose. This clonotype was obtained from an adult who received the AZD1222 COVID-19 vaccine. The CDR3 DNA follows: TGTGCCAGCAGTTTCTTAACTGGAAACACCATATATTTT. It specifies CASSFLTGNTIYF.